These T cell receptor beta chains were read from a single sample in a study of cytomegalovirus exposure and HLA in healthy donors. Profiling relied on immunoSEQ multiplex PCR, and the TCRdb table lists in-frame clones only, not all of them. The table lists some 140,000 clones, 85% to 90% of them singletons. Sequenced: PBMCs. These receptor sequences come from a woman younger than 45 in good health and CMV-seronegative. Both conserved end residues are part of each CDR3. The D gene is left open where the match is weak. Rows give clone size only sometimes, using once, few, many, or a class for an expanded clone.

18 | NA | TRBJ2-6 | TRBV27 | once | CASSPTVIRSSGANVLTF | TGTGCCAGCAGTCCCACAGTCATTCGAAGCTCTGGGGCCAACGTCCTGACTTTC
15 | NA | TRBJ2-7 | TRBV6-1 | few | CASSQLGRETYEQYF | TGTGCCAGCAGTCAACTGGGGCGGGAAACCTACGAGCAGTACTTC
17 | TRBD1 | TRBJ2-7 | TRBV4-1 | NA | CASSQGHGTGPFYEQYF | TGCGCCAGCAGCCAAGGTCACGGGACAGGGCCATTCTACGAGCAGTACTTC
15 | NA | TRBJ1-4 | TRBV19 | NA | CASSARGATNEKLFF | TGTGCCAGTAGCGCCCGAGGAGCAACTAATGAAAAACTGTTTTTT
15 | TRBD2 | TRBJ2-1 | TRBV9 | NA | CASSVGGGRYNEQFF | TGTGCCAGCAGCGTAGGGGGAGGGAGGTACAATGAGCAGTTCTTC
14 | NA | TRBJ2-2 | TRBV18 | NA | CASSDQTGTGELFF | TGTGCCAGCTCAGACCAAACGGGCACCGGGGAGCTGTTTTTT
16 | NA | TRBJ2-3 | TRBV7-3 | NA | CASSLGADPSTDTQYF | TGTGCCAGCAGCTTAGGGGCGGACCCGAGCACAGATACGCAGTATTTT
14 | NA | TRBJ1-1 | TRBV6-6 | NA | CASSYSTGNTEAFF | TGTGCCAGCAGTTACTCGACGGGAAACACTGAAGCTTTCTTT
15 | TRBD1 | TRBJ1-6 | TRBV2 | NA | CASSPRTGGNSPLHF | TGTGCCAGCAGTCCACGGACAGGGGGGAATTCACCCCTCCACTTT
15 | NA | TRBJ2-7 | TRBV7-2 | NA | CASSVSVRETYEQYF | TGTGCCAGCAGCGTAAGCGTCAGGGAAACCTACGAGCAGTACTTC
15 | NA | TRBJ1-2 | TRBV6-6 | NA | CASSYGDIIGGGYTF | TGTGCCAGCAGTTACGGGGACATCATCGGTGGGGGCTACACCTTC
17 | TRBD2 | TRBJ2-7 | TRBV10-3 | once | CATLKLSGTRTYYEQYF | TGTGCCACCTTGAAACTCTCCGGGACTAGAACCTACTACGAGCAGTACTTC
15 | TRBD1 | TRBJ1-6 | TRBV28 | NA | CASSPTGVHHSPLHF | TGTGCCAGCAGCCCTACAGGGGTCCATCATTCACCCCTCCACTTT
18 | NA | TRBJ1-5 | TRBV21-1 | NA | CASSKKPTVRGVNQPQHF | TGTGCCAGCAGCAAGAAGCCAACCGTGCGGGGAGTCAATCAGCCCCAGCATTTT
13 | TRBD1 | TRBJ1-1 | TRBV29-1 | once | CSVVGQGDTEAFF | TGCAGCGTCGTTGGACAGGGGGACACTGAAGCTTTCTTT
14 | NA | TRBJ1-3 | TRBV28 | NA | CASSATDSGNTIYF | TGTGCCAGCAGTGCAACAGACTCTGGAAACACCATATATTTT
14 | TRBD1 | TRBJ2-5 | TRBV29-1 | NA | CSAPGQGARETQYF | TGCAGCGCTCCGGGACAGGGCGCGCGAGAGACCCAGTACTTC
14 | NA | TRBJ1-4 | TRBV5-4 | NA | CASSYWGGDEKLFF | TGTGCCAGCAGCTATTGGGGGGGGGATGAAAAACTGTTTTTT
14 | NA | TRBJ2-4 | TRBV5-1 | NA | CASSLGGIEGIQYF | TGCGCCAGCAGCTTGGGAGGCATCGAGGGCATTCAGTACTTC
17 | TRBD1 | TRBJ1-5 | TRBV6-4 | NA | CASSPGGTGDFNQPQHF | TGTGCCAGCAGTCCCGGGGGGACAGGGGACTTCAATCAGCCCCAGCATTTT
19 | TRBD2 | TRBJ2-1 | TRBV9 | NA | CASSRSSGGLFFWYNEQFF | TGTGCCAGCAGCCGTTCTAGCGGGGGCCTCTTCTTCTGGTACAATGAGCAGTTCTTC
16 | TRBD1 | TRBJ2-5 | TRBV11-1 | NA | CASSFGQGAGEETQYF | TGTGCCAGCAGCTTCGGACAGGGGGCGGGAGAAGAGACCCAGTACTTC
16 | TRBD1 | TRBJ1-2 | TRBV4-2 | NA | CASSQTGTGENYGYTF | TGTGCCAGCAGCCAAACAGGGACAGGGGAAAACTATGGCTACACCTTC
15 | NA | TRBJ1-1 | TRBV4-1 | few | CASSQTGLQNTEAFF | TGCGCCAGCAGCCAAACCGGACTCCAGAACACTGAAGCTTTCTTT
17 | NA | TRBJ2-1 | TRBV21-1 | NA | CASNVPPSPSSYNEQFF | TGTGCCAGCAACGTACCCCCTTCTCCTAGCTCCTACAATGAGCAGTTCTTC
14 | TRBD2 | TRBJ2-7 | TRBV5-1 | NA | CASSLGGGGYEQYF | TGCGCCAGCAGCTTGGGGGGCGGGGGCTACGAGCAGTACTTC
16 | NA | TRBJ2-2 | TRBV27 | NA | CASSLGRASGTGELFF | TGTGCCAGCAGTTTGGGGCGCGCCTCGGGCACCGGGGAGCTGTTTTTT
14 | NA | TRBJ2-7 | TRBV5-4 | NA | CASSFEGYTYEQYF | TGTGCCAGCAGTTTCGAGGGTTACACCTACGAGCAGTACTTC
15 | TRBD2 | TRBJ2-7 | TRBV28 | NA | CASSLLASGRYEQYF | TGTGCCAGCAGTTTATTGGCTAGCGGGAGATACGAGCAGTACTTC
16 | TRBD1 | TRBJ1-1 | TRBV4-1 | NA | CASSRLLTGGPTEAFF | TGCGCCAGCAGCCGCCTTTTAACAGGGGGCCCCACTGAAGCTTTCTTT
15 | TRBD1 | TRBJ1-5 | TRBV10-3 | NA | CAISPRDSFDQPQHF | TGTGCCATCAGTCCCAGGGACAGTTTCGATCAGCCCCAGCATTTT
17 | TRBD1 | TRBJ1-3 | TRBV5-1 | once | CASSLERTGSSGNTIYF | TGCGCCAGCAGCTTGGAAAGGACAGGAAGCTCTGGAAACACCATATATTTT
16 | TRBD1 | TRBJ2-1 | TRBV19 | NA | CASSIVGQGSYNEQFF | TGTGCCAGTAGTATAGTGGGACAGGGCTCCTACAATGAGCAGTTCTTC
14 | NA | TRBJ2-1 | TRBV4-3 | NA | CASSQIGLGNEQFF | TGCGCCAGCAGCCAAATTGGACTGGGCAATGAGCAGTTCTTC
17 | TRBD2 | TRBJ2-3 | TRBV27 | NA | CASTNLLAGAITDTQYF | TGTGCCAGCACCAATCTTCTAGCGGGAGCCATTACAGATACGCAGTATTTT
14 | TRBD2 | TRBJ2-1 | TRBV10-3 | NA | CAIRSGGAFDEQFF | TGTGCCATCAGAAGCGGGGGGGCTTTTGATGAGCAGTTCTTC
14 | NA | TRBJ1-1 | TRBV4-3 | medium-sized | CASSQTTENTEAFF | TGCGCCAGCAGCCAAACAACAGAGAACACTGAAGCTTTCTTT
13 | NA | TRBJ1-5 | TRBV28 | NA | CASSLRGFQPQHF | TGTGCCAGCAGTTTACGGGGTTTCCAGCCCCAGCATTTT
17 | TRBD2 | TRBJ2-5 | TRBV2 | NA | CASSPLRGGGMQETQYF | TGTGCCAGCAGTCCCCTGCGGGGCGGGGGGATGCAAGAGACCCAGTACTTC
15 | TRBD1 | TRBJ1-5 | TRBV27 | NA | CASSPGQGYNQPQHF | TGTGCCAGCAGCCCCGGACAGGGGTACAATCAGCCCCAGCATTTT
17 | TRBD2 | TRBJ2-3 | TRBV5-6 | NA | CASSLGTSGSYADTQYF | TGTGCCAGCAGCTTGGGGACTAGCGGGAGTTATGCAGATACGCAGTATTTT
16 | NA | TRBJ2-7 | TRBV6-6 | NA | CASSAEDRDYSYEQYF | TGTGCCAGCAGTGCCGAGGACAGGGACTACTCCTACGAGCAGTACTTC
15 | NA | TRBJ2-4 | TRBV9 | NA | CASSVAPGSKNIQYF | TGTGCCAGCAGCGTAGCTCCAGGATCCAAAAACATTCAGTACTTC
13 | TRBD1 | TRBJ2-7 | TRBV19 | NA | CASRGTGASEQYF | TGTGCCAGTAGGGGGACAGGGGCCAGCGAGCAGTACTTC
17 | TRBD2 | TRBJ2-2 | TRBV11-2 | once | CASSPPWGGANTGELFF | TGTGCCAGCAGCCCCCCCTGGGGAGGGGCGAACACCGGGGAGCTGTTTTTT
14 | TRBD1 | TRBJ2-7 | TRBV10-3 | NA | CAISERQGPYEQYF | TGTGCCATCAGTGAGAGACAGGGACCCTACGAGCAGTACTTC
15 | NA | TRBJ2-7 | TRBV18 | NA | CASSPPAGGNYEQYF | TGTGCCAGCTCACCACCGGCAGGGGGGAACTACGAGCAGTACTTC
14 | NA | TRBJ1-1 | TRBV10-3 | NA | CAISDRPGDTEAFF | TGTGCCATCAGTGACCGACCAGGGGACACTGAAGCTTTCTTT
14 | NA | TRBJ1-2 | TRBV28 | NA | CASSLERVGYGYTF | TGTGCCAGCAGTTTAGAGAGGGTAGGCTATGGCTACACCTTC
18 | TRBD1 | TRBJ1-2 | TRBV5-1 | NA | CASSPTPGQGQVFYGYTF | TGCGCCAGCAGCCCCACCCCCGGACAGGGTCAAGTATTCTATGGCTACACCTTC
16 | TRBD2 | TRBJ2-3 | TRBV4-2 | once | CASSQDPIAGGDTQYF | TGTGCCAGCAGCCAAGATCCGATAGCGGGAGGGGATACGCAGTATTTT
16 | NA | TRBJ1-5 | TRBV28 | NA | CASSLGPGQGNQPQHF | TGTGCCAGCAGTTTAGGGCCAGGGCAGGGCAATCAGCCCCAGCATTTT
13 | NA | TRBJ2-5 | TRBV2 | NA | CASSDGVQETQYF | TGTGCCAGCAGTGACGGGGTCCAAGAGACCCAGTACTTC